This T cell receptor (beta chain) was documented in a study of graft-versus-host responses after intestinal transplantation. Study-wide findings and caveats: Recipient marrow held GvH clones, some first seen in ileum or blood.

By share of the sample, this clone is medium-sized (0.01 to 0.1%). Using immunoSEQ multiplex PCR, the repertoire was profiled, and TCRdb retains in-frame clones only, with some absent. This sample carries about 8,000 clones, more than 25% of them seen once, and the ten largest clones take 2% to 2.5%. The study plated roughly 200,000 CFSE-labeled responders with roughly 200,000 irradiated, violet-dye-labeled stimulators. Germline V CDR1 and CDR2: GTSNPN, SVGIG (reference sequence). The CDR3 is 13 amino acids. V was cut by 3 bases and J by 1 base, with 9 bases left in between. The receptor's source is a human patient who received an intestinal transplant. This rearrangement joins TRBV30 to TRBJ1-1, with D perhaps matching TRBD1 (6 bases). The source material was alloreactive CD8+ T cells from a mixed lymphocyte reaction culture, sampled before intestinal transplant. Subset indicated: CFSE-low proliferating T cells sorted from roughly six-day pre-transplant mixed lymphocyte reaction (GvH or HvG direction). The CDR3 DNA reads TGTGCCTGGAGCCCGACAGGGAACACTGAAGCTTTCTTT. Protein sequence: CAWSPTGNTEAFF.